This TCR beta chain was identified in a study of CD8 T cells in Susac syndrome. The V end lost 5 bases, the J end lost 4 bases, and 7 bases lay between the germline ends. There are 12 residues in the CDR3. From germline, CDR1 is LNHDA and CDR2 SQIVND (reference sequence). A quantity of about 0.5 to 1 ug RNA underwent reverse transcription using random hexamers. One entry per CDR3 protein, called by TCRdb with MiXCR from the immunoSEQ multiplex PCR reads. Seen here are around 230,000 distinct CDR3 sequences, approximately 95% observed once, and the top ten hold 0.085% to 0.095%. The sequencing sample was made of CD4+ T cells from PBMCs. The TCR was taken from a human donor with multiple sclerosis. The genes are TRBV19 and TRBJ2-3; tentatively, D is TRBD1 (5 bases). The CDR3 nucleotides read TGTGCCAGTAGTGACAGTCCAGATACGCAGTATTTT. It yields the protein CASSDSPDTQYF.